Sequencing of this T cell receptor beta chain was carried out in a study of T cell responses to AZD1222 COVID-19 vaccine. Some clones are missing from TCRdb's copy, which holds only in-frame ones; the method was immunoSEQ multiplex PCR. Among roughly 130,000 clones listed, around nine tenths were seen once. The ends lost 4 bases at V and 1 base at J; junction bases unmatched: 6. Germline V gene data show CDR1 as KGHSH and CDR2 as LQKENI. The CDR3 is made up of 16 amino acids. A single count supports this clone. Its matching antigen is unknown. Study-wide findings and caveats: Repertoire samples came only from after the peak T cell response. Clonal diversity was possibly underestimated, and the donors were mostly white British, with more females. At baseline, just a handful of AZD1222 recipients tested seropositive. With two AZD1222 doses given, Spike-specific TCR breadth and depth both rose.

The sequence derives from an adult in good health. Sequencing was performed on peripheral blood, taken on day 0 of AZD1222 vaccination. The V call is TRBV18, the J call TRBJ2-3; TRBD2 aligns across 9 bases. The CDR3 nucleotides read TGTGCCAGCTCACTGACGACTAGCGGCCGCACAGATACGCAGTATTTT. This codes for CASSLTTSGRTDTQYF.